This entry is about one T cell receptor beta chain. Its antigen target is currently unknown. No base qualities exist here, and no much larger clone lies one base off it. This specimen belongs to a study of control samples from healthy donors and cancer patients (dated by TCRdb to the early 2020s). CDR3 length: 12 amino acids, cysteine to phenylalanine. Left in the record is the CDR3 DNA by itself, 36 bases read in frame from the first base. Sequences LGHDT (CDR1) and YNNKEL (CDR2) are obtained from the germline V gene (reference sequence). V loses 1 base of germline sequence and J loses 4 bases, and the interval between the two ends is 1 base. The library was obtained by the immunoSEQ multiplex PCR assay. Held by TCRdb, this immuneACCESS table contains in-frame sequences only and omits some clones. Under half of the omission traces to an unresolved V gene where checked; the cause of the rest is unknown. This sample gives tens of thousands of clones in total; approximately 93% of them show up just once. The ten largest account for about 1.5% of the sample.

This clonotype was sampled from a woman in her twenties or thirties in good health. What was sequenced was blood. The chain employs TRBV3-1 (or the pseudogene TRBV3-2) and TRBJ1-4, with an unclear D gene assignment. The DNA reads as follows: TGTGCCAGCAGCCAAGGTAATGAAAAACTGTTTTTT. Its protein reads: CASSQGNEKLFF.